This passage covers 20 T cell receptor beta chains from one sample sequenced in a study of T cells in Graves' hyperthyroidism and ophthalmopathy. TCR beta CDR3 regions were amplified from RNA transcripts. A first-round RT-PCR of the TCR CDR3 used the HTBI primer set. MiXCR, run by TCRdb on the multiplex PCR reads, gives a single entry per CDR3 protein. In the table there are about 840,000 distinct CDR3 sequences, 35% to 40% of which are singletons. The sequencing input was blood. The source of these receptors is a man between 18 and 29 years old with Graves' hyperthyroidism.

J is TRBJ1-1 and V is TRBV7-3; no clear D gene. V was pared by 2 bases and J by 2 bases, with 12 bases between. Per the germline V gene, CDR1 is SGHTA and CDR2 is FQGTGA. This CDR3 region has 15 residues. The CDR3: CASSLDPGPNTEAFF. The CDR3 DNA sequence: TGTGCCAGCAGCTTAGATCCAGGACCAAACACTGAAGCTTTCTTT.

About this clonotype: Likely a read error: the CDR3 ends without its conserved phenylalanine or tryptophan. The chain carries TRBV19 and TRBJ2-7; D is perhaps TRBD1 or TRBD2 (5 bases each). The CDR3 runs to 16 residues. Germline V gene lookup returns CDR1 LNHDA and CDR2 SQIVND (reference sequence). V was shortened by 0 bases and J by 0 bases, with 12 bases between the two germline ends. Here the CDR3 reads CASSIDGTTISYEQYL. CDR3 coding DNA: TGTGCCAGTAGTATAGATGGGACGACCATCTCCTACGAGCAGTACCTC.

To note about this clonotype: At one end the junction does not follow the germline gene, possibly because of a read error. The CDR3 loop reads CAISRYDQYF. The DNA for the CDR3 is TGTGCCATCAGCAGATACGATCAGTACTTC. The chain couples TRBV10-3 to TRBJ2-7, with unresolved D. Germline values: CDR1 ENHRY, CDR2 SYGVKD. This CDR3 is 10 amino acids long.

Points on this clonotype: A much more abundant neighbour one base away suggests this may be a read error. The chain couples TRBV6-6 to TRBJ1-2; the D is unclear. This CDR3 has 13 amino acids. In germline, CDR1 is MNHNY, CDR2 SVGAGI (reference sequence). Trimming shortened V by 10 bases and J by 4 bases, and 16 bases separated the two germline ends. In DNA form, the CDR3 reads TGTGCCATCAGCCCGGAGGGAAGCTATGGCTACACCTTC. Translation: CAISPEGSYGYTF.

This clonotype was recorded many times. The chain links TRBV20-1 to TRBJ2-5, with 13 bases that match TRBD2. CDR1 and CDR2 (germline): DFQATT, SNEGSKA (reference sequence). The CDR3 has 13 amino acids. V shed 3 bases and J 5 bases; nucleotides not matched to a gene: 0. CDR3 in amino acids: CSARTSGRETQYF. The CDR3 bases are TGCAGTGCTAGGACTAGCGGGAGGGAGACCCAGTACTTC.

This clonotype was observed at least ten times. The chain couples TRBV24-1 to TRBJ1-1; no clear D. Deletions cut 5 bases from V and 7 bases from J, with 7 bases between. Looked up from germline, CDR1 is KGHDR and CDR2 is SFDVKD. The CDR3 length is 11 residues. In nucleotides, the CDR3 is TGTGCCACCAGTGTTCCCAGTGAAGCTTTCTTT. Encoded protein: CATSVPSEAFF.

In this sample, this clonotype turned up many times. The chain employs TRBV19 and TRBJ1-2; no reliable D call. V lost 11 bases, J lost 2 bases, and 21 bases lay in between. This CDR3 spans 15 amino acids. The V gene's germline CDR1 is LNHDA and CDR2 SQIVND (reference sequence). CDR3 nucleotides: TGTGCCGTTCGGCGGGGAGCAGGAGGGAACTATGGCTACACCTTC. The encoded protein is CAVRRGAGGNYGYTF.

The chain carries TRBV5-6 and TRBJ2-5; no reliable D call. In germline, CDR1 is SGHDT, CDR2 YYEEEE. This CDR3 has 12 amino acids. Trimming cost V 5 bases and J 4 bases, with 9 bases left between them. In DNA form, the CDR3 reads TGTGCCAGCAGGCGAACGGGAGAGACCCAGTACTTC. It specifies CASRRTGETQYF.

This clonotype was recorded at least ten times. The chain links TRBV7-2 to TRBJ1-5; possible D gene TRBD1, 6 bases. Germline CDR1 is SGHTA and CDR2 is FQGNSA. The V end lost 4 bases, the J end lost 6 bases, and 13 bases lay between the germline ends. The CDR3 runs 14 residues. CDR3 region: CASSSQGSSQPQHF. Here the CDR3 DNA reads TGTGCCAGCAGCTCCCAGGGGTCGAGTCAGCCCCAGCATTTT. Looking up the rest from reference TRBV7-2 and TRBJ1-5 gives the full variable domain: GAGVSQSPSNKVTEKGKDVELRCDPISGHTALYWYRQSLGQGLEFLIYFQGNSAPDKSGLPSDRFSAERTGGSVSTLTIQRTQQEDSAVYLCASSSQGSSQPQHFGDGTRLSIL.

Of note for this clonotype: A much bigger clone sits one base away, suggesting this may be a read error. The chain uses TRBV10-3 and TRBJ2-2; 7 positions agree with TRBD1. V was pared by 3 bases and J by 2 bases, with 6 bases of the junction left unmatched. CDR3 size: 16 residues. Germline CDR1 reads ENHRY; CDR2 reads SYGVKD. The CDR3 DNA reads TGTGCCATCAGTGATCGACAGGGTGGTAACACCGGGGAGCTGTTTTTT. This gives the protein CAISDRQGGNTGELFF.

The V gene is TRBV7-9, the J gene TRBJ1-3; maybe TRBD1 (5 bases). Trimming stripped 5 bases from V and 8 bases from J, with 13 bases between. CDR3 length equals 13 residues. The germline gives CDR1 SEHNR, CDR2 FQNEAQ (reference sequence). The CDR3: CASSPGTEDTIYF. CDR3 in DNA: TGTGCCAGCAGCCCAGGGACCGAGGACACCATATATTTT.

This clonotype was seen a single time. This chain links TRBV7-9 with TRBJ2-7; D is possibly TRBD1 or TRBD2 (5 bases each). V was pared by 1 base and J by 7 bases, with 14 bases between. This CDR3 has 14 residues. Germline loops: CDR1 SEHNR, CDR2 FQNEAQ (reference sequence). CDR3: CASSLGGQGIEQYF. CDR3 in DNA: TGTGCCAGCAGCTTAGGCGGGCAGGGTATTGAGCAGTACTTC.

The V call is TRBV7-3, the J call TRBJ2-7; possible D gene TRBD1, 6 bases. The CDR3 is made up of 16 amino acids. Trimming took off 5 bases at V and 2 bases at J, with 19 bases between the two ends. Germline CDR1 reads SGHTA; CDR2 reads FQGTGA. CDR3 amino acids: CASSQDGTGLTYEQYF. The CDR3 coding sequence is TGTGCCAGCAGCCAAGATGGTACAGGGTTGACCTACGAGCAGTACTTC.

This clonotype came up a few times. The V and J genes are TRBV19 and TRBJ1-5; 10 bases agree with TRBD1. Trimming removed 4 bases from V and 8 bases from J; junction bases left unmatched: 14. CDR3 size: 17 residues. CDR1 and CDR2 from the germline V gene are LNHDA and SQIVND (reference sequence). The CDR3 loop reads CASSTLRGQGLKEPQHF. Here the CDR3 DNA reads TGTGCCAGTAGTACCCTGAGGGGACAGGGGCTTAAGGAGCCCCAGCATTTT.

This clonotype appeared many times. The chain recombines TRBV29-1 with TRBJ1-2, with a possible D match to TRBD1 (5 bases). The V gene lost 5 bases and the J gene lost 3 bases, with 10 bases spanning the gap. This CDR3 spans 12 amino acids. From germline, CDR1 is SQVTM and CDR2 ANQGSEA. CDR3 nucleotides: TGCAGCGTTAAGTTAGGGGACTATGGCTACACCTTC. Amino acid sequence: CSVKLGDYGYTF.

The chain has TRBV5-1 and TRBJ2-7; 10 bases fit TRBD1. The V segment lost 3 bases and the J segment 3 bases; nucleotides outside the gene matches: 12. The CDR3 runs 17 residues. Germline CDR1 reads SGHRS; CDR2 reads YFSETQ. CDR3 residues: CASSSGPYGTGDYEQYF. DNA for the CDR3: TGCGCCAGCAGCTCTGGACCTTACGGGACAGGGGACTACGAGCAGTACTTC.

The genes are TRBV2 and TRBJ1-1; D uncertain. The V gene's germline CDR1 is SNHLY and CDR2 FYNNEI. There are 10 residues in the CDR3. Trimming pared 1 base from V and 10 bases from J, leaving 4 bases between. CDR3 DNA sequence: TGTGCCAGCAGTGAAGAAGGAGCTTTCTTT. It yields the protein CASSEEGAFF.

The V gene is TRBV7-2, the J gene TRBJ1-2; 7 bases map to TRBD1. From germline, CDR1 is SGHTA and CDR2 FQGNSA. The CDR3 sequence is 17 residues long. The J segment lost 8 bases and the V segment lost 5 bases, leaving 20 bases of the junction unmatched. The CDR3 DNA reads TGTGCCAGCAGCCAAGATAATCCAGGGGGAAGGGCTCGGGGCTACACCTTC. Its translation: CASSQDNPGGRARGYTF.

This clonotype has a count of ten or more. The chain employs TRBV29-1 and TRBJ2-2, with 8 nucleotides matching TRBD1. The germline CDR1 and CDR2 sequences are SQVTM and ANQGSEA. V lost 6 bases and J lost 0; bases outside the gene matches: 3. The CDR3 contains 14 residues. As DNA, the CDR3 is TGCAGCGTCCGGACAGGGTCGAACACCGGGGAGCTGTTTTTT. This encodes CSVRTGSNTGELFF.

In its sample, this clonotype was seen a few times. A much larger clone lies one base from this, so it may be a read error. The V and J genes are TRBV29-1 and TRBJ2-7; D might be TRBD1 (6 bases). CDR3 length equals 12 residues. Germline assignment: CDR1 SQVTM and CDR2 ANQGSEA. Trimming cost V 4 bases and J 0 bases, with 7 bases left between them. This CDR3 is CSVGDNSYEQYF. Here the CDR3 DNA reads TGCAGCGTTGGGGACAACTCCTACGAGCAGTACTTC.